This T cell receptor (beta chain) emerged from a study of Ad26.COV2.S vaccination and SARS-CoV-2 variants. Overall study context: Vaccine-arm donor from the placebo-controlled COV1001 Ad26.COV2.S trial. Regarding the study as a whole: Participants in the vaccine arm had higher spike-specific TCR breadth; placebo recipients had lower.

CDR1 is SGHTA, CDR2 FQGNSA, per germline. CDR3 size: 13 residues. V was shortened by 3 bases and J by 8 bases, with 8 bases between the two germline ends. Libraries were prepared by immunoSEQ multiplex PCR; TCRdb keeps only in-frame clonotypes and omits some of them. The sample lists roughly 350,000 clones, around 86% seen once, with around 3.6% in the top ten. As for this clone: Its antigen is as yet unknown.

Treatment indicated: 15 to 20 received Ad26.COV2.S at low or high dose, single or two shots; about 5 received placebo; per-sample allocation not given. Collection of samples fell on day 63 after the first vaccine or placebo injection. Expression of Wuhan-strain SARS-CoV-2 spike came from the Ad26 vector that formed the vaccine. The chain joins TRBV7-2 to TRBJ1-6, with D uncertain. Sample: peripheral blood, taken in a trial of Ad26.COV2.S vaccine versus placebo. This sequence originates from a person between 18 and 59 years old who received the Ad26.COV2.S COVID-19 vaccine or a placebo. CDR3 sequence (DNA): TGTGCCAGCAGCTTCCGAGGAGATTCACCCCTCCACTTT. The encoded protein is CASSFRGDSPLHF.